Described below is a single T cell receptor (beta chain) sequence and its context. Its antigen is currently unknown. The entry originates in a study of shared clonotypes between healthy human individuals. The wider study: A couple of female and a few male donors aged 18 to 49 were enrolled. General study findings and limits: Some clonotypes were shared by all four sorted-subset donors, while others were not shared. The non-shared ones had lower generation probabilities than the shared ones. On the whole, naive subsets had larger estimated richness than memory subsets had.

The table came from immunoSEQ multiplex PCR; TCRdb's copy has only in-frame clones and leaves some out. Counted here are millions of clones, approximately 90% occurring once; the ten biggest clones make up around 0.14%. The CDR3 is made up of 12 amino acids. CDR1 and CDR2 from the germline V gene are SGHTA and FQGTGA. The germline V and J ends were trimmed by 6 bases and 3 bases, with 9 bases remaining between them. The source of this sequence is a man aged 18 to 29 in good health. Sequenced: naive CD4+ T cells sorted from blood. Subset described: CD45RA+ positively selected. The rearrangement links TRBV7-3 to TRBJ2-7; possibly TRBD1 or TRBD2 for D (5 bases each). For the CDR3, the DNA is TGTGCCAGCAGGGGGGACGGCTACGAGCAGTACTTC. As protein: CASRGDGYEQYF.